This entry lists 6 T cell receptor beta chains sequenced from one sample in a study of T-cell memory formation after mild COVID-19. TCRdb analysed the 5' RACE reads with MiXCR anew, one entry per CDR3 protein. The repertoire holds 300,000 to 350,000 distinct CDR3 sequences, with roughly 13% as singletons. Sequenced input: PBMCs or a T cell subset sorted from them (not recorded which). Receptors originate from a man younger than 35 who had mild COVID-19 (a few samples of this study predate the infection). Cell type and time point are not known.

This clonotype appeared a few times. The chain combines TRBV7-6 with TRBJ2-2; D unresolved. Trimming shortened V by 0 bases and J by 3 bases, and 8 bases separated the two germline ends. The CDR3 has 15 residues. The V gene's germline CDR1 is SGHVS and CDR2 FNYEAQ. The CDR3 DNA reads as TGTGCCAGCAGCTTAGCGACCCGTCACACCGGGGAGCTGTTTTTT. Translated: CASSLATRHTGELFF.

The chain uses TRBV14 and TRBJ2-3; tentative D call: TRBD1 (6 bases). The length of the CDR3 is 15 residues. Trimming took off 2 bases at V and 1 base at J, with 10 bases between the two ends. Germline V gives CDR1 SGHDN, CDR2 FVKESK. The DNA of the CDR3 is TGTGCCAGCAGCCAATGGACAGCCGGCACAGATACGCAGTATTTT. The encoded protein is CASSQWTAGTDTQYF.

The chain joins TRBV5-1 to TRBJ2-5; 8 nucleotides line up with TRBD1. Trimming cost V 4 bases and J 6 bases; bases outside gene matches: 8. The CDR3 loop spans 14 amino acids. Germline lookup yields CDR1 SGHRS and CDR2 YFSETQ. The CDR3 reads CASSHDRGWKTQYF. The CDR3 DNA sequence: TGCGCCAGCAGCCACGACAGGGGATGGAAGACCCAGTACTTC.

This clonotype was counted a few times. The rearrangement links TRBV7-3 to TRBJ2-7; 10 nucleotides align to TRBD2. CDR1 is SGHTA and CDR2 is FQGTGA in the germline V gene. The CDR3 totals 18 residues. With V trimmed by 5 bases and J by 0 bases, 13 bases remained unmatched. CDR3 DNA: TGTGCCAGCAGCCTGCGGGCTAGCGGGGGCCGATTCTCCTACGAGCAGTACTTC. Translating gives CASSLRASGGRFSYEQYF.

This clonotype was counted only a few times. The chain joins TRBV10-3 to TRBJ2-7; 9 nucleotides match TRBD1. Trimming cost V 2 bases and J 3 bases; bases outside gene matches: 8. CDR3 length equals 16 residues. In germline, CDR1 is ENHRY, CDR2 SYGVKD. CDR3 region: CAISERDREILYEQYF. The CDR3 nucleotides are TGTGCCATCAGTGAGCGGGACAGGGAGATTCTCTACGAGCAGTACTTC.

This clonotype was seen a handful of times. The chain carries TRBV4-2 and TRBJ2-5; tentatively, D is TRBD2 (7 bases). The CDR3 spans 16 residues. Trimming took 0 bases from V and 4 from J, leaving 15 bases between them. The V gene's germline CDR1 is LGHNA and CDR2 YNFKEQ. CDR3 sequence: CASSQDPGGPGETQYF. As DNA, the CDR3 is TGTGCCAGCAGCCAAGATCCGGGGGGCCCAGGAGAGACCCAGTACTTC.